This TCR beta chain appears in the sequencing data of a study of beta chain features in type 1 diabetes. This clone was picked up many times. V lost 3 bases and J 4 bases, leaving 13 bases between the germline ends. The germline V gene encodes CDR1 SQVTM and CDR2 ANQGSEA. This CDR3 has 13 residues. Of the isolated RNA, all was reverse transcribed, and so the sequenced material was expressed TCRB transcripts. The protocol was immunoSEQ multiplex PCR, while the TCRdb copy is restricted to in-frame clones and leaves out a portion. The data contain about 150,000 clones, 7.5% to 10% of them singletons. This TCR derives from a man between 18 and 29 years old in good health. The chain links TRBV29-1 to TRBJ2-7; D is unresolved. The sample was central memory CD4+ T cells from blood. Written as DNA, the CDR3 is TGCAGCGTTGATGATCCCCACGGGTACGAGCAGTACTTC. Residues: CSVDDPHGYEQYF.